The clone carrying this T cell receptor beta chain was observed at least ten times. The CDR3 runs 16 residues. The V gene end was trimmed by 4 bases and the J gene end by 0 bases; junction bases not matched to a gene: 11. Looked up from germline, CDR1 is SQVTM and CDR2 is ANQGSEA. The data were obtained in a study of molecular identifiers for immune sequencing clone quantification. Previously described methods and listed TCR primers were used for bulk TCR libraries. TCRdb analysed the PCR reads with MiXCR anew, one entry per CDR3 protein. The table includes more than 300,000 distinct CDR3 sequences, around a fifth detected once.

Sequencing was performed on naive CD8+ T cells from blood, with Jurkat cell RNA spiked in. Sample subset: FACS-sorted CD8+CD4-CCR7+CD45RA+ naive T cells. This clonotype was obtained from a human donor in good health. Some libraries in this study had Jurkat cell RNA spiked in. V usage is TRBV29-1 and J usage is TRBJ1-2; 7 nucleotides match TRBD1. The CDR3 DNA reads TGCAGCGTTGGAGCCGAGGGGGCGTCGGCTAACTATGGCTACACCTTC. Translating it yields CSVGAEGASANYGYTF.